This T cell receptor beta chain appears in the sequencing data of a study of blood T cell repertoires in COVID-19. Looked up from germline, CDR1 is LNHDA and CDR2 is SQIVND (reference sequence). Trimming took off 1 base at V and 0 bases at J, with 16 bases between the two ends. This CDR3 region has 18 residues. Generated by immunoSEQ multiplex PCR, the TCRdb table keeps only in-frame clones and is missing some. The sample consists of hundreds of thousands of clones, approximately 80% of them appearing once. The chain uses TRBV19 and TRBJ1-5; no definite D call. The sequence was obtained from a woman in her sixties or seventies who had recovered from COVID-19. Sequences were obtained from PBMCs or T cells enriched from blood (not recorded which). The CDR3 DNA reads TGTGCCAGTAGTATAGGGCACTTCAGAGGCCCTAGCAATCAGCCCCAGCATTTT. Translating gives CASSIGHFRGPSNQPQHF. The whole variable domain, filled in from reference TRBV19 and TRBJ1-5, reads DGGITQSPKYLFRKEGQNVTLSCEQNLNHDAMYWYRQDPGQGLRLIYYSQIVNDFQKGDIAEGYSVSREKKESFPLTVTSAQKNPTAFYLCASSIGHFRGPSNQPQHFGDGTRLSIL.